The present entry profiles one T cell receptor beta chain with its context. Libraries were made by iRepertoire multiplex PCR with TCR subtype-specific primers for bulk and single-cell sequencing. From its re-call of the multiplex PCR reads, TCRdb lists each CDR3 protein once, without DNA. The sample table includes just over 20,000 distinct CDR3 sequences. These data come from a study of T cells in severe cutaneous drug reactions. Study-wide context: Patients were recruited from Taiwan, Thailand and Europe between 2011 and 2018.

Sequenced patients had Stevens-Johnson syndrome or toxic epidermal necrolysis caused by carbamazepine. Blood repertoires came from a few Han Chinese and about six European CBZ-SJS/TEN patients. Germline V lookup: CDR1 MGHRA, CDR2 YSYEKL. The CDR3 has 15 residues. Sequencing was carried out using PBMCs. This chain connects TRBV4-1 to TRBJ2-7. This sequence was found in a human donor with toxic epidermal necrolysis, a severe cutaneous drug reaction. This CDR3 is CASSQVAIFSYEQYF.